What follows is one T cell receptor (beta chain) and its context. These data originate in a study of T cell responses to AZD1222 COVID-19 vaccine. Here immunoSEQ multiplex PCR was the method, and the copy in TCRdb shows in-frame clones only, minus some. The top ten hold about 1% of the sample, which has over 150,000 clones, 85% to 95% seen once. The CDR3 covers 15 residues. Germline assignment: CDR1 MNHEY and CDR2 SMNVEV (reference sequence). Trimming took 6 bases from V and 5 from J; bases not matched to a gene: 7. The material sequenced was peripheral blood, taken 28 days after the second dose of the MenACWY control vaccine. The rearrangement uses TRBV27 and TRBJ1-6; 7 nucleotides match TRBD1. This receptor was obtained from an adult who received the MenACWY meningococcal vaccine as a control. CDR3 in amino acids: CASSRTDRDNSPLHF. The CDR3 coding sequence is TGTGCCAGCAGCCGGACCGACAGGGATAATTCACCCCTCCACTTT.